This T cell receptor beta chain originates from a study of cytomegalovirus exposure and HLA in healthy donors. In the study overall: Caucasian-associated ancestry cluster membership applied to about 83% of under 450 genotyped donors. Points from the study as a whole: In a later analysis, at a false discovery rate of 0.05, under 20,000 TCR beta sequences matched HLA alleles. It was reportedly the case that the classifier diagnosed cytomegalovirus status with high specificity and sensitivity.

The study ran its PCR with 60 Vbeta and 13 Jbeta primers. Some clones are missing from TCRdb's copy, which holds only in-frame ones; the method was immunoSEQ multiplex PCR. In the table there are about 120,000 clones, approximately 72% of which are singletons. The donors gave bone marrow, and they were healthy. A note on this clone: Its antigen remains unidentified.

The CDR3 is 15 residues long. Germline CDR1 is SGHRS and CDR2 is YFSETQ. The junction had 10 bases not matched to a gene; V was cut back by 5 bases and J by 9 bases. The clonotype was recovered from a man aged 55-75 years in good health and CMV-seropositive. The chain combines TRBV5-1 with TRBJ2-1; 11 nucleotides align to TRBD2. Sequencing was done on a sample of PBMCs. The CDR3 coding sequence is TGCGCCAGCAGTCTATCCACTAGCGGGAGTCGTGAGCAGTTCTTC. It translates to CASSLSTSGSREQFF.